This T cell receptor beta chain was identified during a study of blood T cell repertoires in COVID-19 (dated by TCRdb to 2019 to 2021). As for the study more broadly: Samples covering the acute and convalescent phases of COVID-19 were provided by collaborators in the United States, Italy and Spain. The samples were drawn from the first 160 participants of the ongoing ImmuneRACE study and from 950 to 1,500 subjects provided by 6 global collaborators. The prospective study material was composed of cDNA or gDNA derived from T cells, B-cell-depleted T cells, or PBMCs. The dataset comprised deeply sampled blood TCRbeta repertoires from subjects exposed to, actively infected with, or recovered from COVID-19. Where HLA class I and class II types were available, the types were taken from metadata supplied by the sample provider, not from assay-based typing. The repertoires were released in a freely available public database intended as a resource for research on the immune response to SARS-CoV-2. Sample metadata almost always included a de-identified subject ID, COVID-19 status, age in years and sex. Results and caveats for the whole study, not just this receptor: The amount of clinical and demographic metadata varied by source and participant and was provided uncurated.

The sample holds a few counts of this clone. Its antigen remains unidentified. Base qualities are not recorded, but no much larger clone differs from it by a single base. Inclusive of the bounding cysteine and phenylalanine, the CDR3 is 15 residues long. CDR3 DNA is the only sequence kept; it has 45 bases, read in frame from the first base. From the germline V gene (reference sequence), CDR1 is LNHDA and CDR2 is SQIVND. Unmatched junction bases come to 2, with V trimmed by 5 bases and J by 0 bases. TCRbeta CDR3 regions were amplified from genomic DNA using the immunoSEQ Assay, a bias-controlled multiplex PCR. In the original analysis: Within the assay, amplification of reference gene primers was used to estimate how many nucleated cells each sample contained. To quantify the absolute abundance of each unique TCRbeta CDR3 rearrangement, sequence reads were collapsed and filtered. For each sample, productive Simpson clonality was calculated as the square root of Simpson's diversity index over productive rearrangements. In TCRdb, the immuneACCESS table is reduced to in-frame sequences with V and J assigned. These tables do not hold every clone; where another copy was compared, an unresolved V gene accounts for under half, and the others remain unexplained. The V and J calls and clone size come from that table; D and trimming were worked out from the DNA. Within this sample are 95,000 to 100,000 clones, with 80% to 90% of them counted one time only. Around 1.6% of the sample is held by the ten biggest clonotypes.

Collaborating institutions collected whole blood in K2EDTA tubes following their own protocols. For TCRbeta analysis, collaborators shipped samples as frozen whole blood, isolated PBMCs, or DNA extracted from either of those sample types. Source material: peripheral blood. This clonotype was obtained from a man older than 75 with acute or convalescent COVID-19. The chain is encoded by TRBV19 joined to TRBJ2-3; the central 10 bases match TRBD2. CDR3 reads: CASSSSGSSTDTQYF. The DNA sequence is TGTGCCAGTAGTTCTAGCGGGAGTAGCACAGATACGCAGTATTTT.